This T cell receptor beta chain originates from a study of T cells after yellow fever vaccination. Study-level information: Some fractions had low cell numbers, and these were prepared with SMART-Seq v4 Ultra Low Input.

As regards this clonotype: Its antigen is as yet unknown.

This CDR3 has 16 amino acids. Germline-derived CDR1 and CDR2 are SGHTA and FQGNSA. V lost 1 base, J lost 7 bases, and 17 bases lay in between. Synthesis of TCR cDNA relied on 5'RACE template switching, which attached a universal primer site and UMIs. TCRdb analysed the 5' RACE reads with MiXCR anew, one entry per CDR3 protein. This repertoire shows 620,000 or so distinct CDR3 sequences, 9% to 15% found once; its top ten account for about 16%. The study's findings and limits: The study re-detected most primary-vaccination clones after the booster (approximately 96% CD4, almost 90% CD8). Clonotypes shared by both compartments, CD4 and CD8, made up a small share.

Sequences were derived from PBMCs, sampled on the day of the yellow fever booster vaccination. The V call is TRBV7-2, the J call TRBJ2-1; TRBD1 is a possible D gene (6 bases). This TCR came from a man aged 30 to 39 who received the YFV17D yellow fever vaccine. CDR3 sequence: CASSLDLGQNLNEQFF. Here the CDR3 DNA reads TGTGCCAGCAGCTTAGATTTAGGACAGAACTTGAATGAGCAGTTCTTC.